The T cell receptor beta chain described here comes from a study of molecular identifiers for immune sequencing clone quantification. Via MiXCR, TCRdb re-called the PCR reads, giving one row per CDR3 protein. This table has more than 450,000 distinct CDR3 sequences, around a fifth appearing once. Trimming stripped 0 bases from V and 13 bases from J, with 10 bases between. Germline assignment: CDR1 GTSNPN and CDR2 SVGIG (reference sequence). The length of the CDR3 is 11 residues. The gene calls are TRBV30 and TRBJ2-1, with D possibly being TRBD1 or TRBD2 (5 bases each). The source of this sequence is a human donor in good health. Some libraries in this study had Jurkat cell RNA spiked in. Sequencing was done on a sample of naive CD8+ T cells from blood, with Jurkat cell RNA spiked in. Indicated subset: FACS-sorted CD8+CD4-CCR7+CD45RA+ naive T cells. The CDR3 DNA sequence: TGTGCCTGGAGTGTAGGGACCTTCCAGTTCTTC. Translating gives CAWSVGTFQFF. The complete variable domain, with remaining parts taken from reference TRBV30 and TRBJ2-1, reads SQTIHQWPATLVQPVGSPLSLECTVEGTSNPNLYWYRQAAGRGLQLLFYSVGIGQISSEVPQNLSASRPQDRQFILSSKKLLLSDSGFYLCAWSVGTFQFFGPGTRLTVL.